These 3 T cell receptor beta chains share one sample of origin, sequenced in a study of pediatric ulcerative colitis. Libraries were prepared by immunoSEQ multiplex PCR; TCRdb keeps only in-frame clonotypes and omits some of them. This sample has more than 50,000 clones; about nine tenths occur once, and the top ten carry around 1.4%. Sequencing was done on a sample of blood. Every receptor here comes from a boy between 10 and 17 years old who was a control in a study of pediatric ulcerative colitis.

This clone showed up just once. This chain joins TRBV27 and TRBJ2-7, with 7 bases aligning to TRBD1. The germline CDR1 and CDR2 sequences are MNHEY and SMNVEV (reference sequence). Trimming took 5 bases from V and 0 from J; bases not matched to a gene: 7. The CDR3 totals 15 residues. In DNA, the CDR3 is TGTGCCAGCAGTACAAGACAGGGCCTCTCCTACGAGCAGTACTTC. Protein sequence: CASSTRQGLSYEQYF.

The V call is TRBV5-6, the J call TRBJ2-7, with 10 bases that match TRBD1. CDR1 and CDR2 (germline): SGHDT, YYEEEE. After removal of 6 bases from V and 6 bases from J, the junction contained 9 bases not matched to a gene. The CDR3 sequence is 14 residues long. The CDR3: CASTLGTGELEQYF. The CDR3 DNA follows: TGTGCCAGCACCCTTGGGACAGGGGAACTCGAGCAGTACTTC.

The J gene is TRBJ2-1, the V gene TRBV5-6, with TRBD2 matching 8 bases. Germline V gives CDR1 SGHDT, CDR2 YYEEEE. The CDR3 is 16 residues long. V shed 5 bases, J shed 6 bases, and the junction held 13 bases outside the gene matches. CDR3 sequence: CASSVAGLTARNEQFF. CDR3 DNA: TGTGCCAGCAGTGTAGCGGGACTTACAGCCCGCAATGAGCAGTTCTTC.